A selection of T cell receptor beta chains follows, all from one sample in a study of cytomegalovirus exposure and HLA in healthy donors. Clones were sequenced by immunoSEQ multiplex PCR, and TCRdb holds only the in-frame ones, with some missing. The repertoire consists of about 150,000 clones, with 77% occurring once and the leading ten covering approximately 1.5%. Sample: PBMCs. The receptors here all came from a woman aged 25-40 years in good health and CMV-seropositive. Each CDR3 is given with its conserved first and last residue. Each record gives: J gene, clone size, V gene, D gene, CDR3 DNA, CDR3 protein. A D gene is named only where the DNA matches it firmly. Rows give clone size only sometimes, using once, few, many, or a class for an expanded clone.

J gene: TRBJ2-5; clone size: .; V gene: TRBV19; D gene: TRBD2; CDR3 DNA: TGTGCCAGTAGTATGGGAGGGGTATCAGAGACCCAGTACTTC; CDR3 protein: CASSMGGVSETQYF
J gene: TRBJ1-4; clone size: .; V gene: TRBV28; D gene: TRBD1; CDR3 DNA: TGTGCCAGCAGGTTACAGGGGGCGACCACTAATGAAAAACTGTTTTTT; CDR3 protein: CASRLQGATTNEKLFF
J gene: TRBJ2-6; clone size: .; V gene: TRBV6-4; D gene: .; CDR3 DNA: TGTGCCAGCAGTGATACAAGCTCTGGGGCCAACGTCCTGACTTTC; CDR3 protein: CASSDTSSGANVLTF
J gene: TRBJ1-1; clone size: .; V gene: TRBV13; D gene: .; CDR3 DNA: TGTGCCAGCAGCTTAGGACAGGGACGATTGGTAGCTTTCTTT; CDR3 protein: CASSLGQGRLVAFF
J gene: TRBJ2-5; clone size: .; V gene: TRBV6-5; D gene: .; CDR3 DNA: TGTGCCAGCAGTCCCAGGGGTTACCAAGAGACCCAGTACTTC; CDR3 protein: CASSPRGYQETQYF
J gene: TRBJ1-5; clone size: .; V gene: TRBV18; D gene: .; CDR3 DNA: TGTGCCAGCTCACCTTACGGACTCGGCAATCAGCCCCAGCATTTT; CDR3 protein: CASSPYGLGNQPQHF
J gene: TRBJ2-1; clone size: .; V gene: TRBV2; D gene: TRBD2; CDR3 DNA: TGTGCCAGCAGTGAAGCCGGGACTAGCGGTGAGCAGTTCTTC; CDR3 protein: CASSEAGTSGEQFF
J gene: TRBJ1-2; clone size: .; V gene: TRBV11-2; D gene: .; CDR3 DNA: TGTGCCAGCAGCCCCCTAGGTATTTATGGCTACACCTTC; CDR3 protein: CASSPLGIYGYTF
J gene: TRBJ2-5; clone size: .; V gene: TRBV19; D gene: TRBD2; CDR3 DNA: TGTGCCAGTAACGGACTAGCGGGAGCTCTAGAGACCCAGTACTTC; CDR3 protein: CASNGLAGALETQYF
J gene: TRBJ1-1; clone size: .; V gene: TRBV10-2; D gene: .; CDR3 DNA: TGCGCCAGCGCTCAAACAGGGTTTTACACTGAAGCTTTCTTT; CDR3 protein: CASAQTGFYTEAFF
J gene: TRBJ2-1; clone size: .; V gene: TRBV7-8; D gene: .; CDR3 DNA: TGTGCCAGCAGCTTAGCCCATAATGAGCAGTTCTTC; CDR3 protein: CASSLAHNEQFF
J gene: TRBJ1-1; clone size: few; V gene: TRBV15; D gene: .; CDR3 DNA: TGTGCCACCAGCACGGTGATGAACACTGAAGCTTTCTTT; CDR3 protein: CATSTVMNTEAFF
J gene: TRBJ1-1; clone size: .; V gene: TRBV5-1; D gene: .; CDR3 DNA: TGCGCCAGCAGCTCTGATGGACAGAACACTGAAGCTTTCTTT; CDR3 protein: CASSSDGQNTEAFF
J gene: TRBJ2-7; clone size: .; V gene: TRBV5-4; D gene: TRBD2; CDR3 DNA: TGTGCCAGCAGCACCGGGACTAGCGGGACCTACGAGCAGTACTTC; CDR3 protein: CASSTGTSGTYEQYF
J gene: TRBJ2-1; clone size: .; V gene: TRBV4-3; D gene: .; CDR3 DNA: TGCGCCAGCAGCCAAGATATGGGGGGGCTCGGGTCGCCCTACAATGAGCAGTTCTTC; CDR3 protein: CASSQDMGGLGSPYNEQFF
J gene: TRBJ2-7; clone size: .; V gene: TRBV5-4; D gene: .; CDR3 DNA: TGTGCCAGCAGCTTGAGCTATCGACAGGATGCCTACGAGCAGTACTTC; CDR3 protein: CASSLSYRQDAYEQYF
J gene: TRBJ1-1; clone size: few; V gene: TRBV7-8; D gene: TRBD1; CDR3 DNA: TGTGCCAGCAGCTTAGCGGTACAGGGGGAGACTGAAGCTTTCTTT; CDR3 protein: CASSLAVQGETEAFF
J gene: TRBJ2-7; clone size: .; V gene: TRBV4-2; D gene: TRBD2; CDR3 DNA: TGTGCCAGCAGCCACGGGACTAGCGGAGGTTACGAGCAGTACTTC; CDR3 protein: CASSHGTSGGYEQYF
J gene: TRBJ2-7; clone size: once; V gene: TRBV7-9; D gene: TRBD2; CDR3 DNA: TGTGCCAGCAGCTTAGCGAGCGGGGCCTTGGACGAGCAGTACTTC; CDR3 protein: CASSLASGALDEQYF
J gene: TRBJ2-2; clone size: .; V gene: TRBV6-1; D gene: .; CDR3 DNA: TGTGCCAGCAGTGAAGCAACCAGGGTCGACACCGGGGAGCTGTTTTTT; CDR3 protein: CASSEATRVDTGELFF
J gene: TRBJ1-2; clone size: .; V gene: TRBV5-3; D gene: .; CDR3 DNA: TGTGCCACGTGGGAGACACCCCCATCGGACTATGGCTACACCTTC; CDR3 protein: CATWETPPSDYGYTF
J gene: TRBJ2-5; clone size: once; V gene: TRBV6-5; D gene: .; CDR3 DNA: TGTGCCAGCAGTCGGAACAGGGAAGAGACCCAGTACTTC; CDR3 protein: CASSRNREETQYF
J gene: TRBJ2-3; clone size: .; V gene: TRBV7-2; D gene: TRBD2; CDR3 DNA: TGTGCCAGCAGCTTTAGCGGGAGCACAGATACGCAGTATTTT; CDR3 protein: CASSFSGSTDTQYF
J gene: TRBJ2-1; clone size: .; V gene: TRBV5-1; D gene: TRBD2; CDR3 DNA: TGCGCCAGCAGCCAACTAGCGGGAGGAGTCAATGAGCAGTTCTTC; CDR3 protein: CASSQLAGGVNEQFF
J gene: TRBJ2-3; clone size: .; V gene: TRBV9; D gene: .; CDR3 DNA: TGTGCCAGCAACCCGACTGGAGATACGCAGTATTTT; CDR3 protein: CASNPTGDTQYF
J gene: TRBJ2-5; clone size: .; V gene: TRBV11-2; D gene: TRBD2; CDR3 DNA: TGTGCCAGCAACCCTAGAGCGGGAGTTTTAGGGGAGACCCAGTACTTC; CDR3 protein: CASNPRAGVLGETQYF
J gene: TRBJ2-5; clone size: .; V gene: TRBV19; D gene: TRBD1; CDR3 DNA: TGTGCCAGTAGTATAGCTCGGGACAGCCAAGAGACCCAGTACTTC; CDR3 protein: CASSIARDSQETQYF
J gene: TRBJ2-3; clone size: .; V gene: TRBV11-2; D gene: .; CDR3 DNA: TGTGCCAGCAGCTTAGGGTTCCTAGCGTCTAGCACAGATACGCAGTATTTT; CDR3 protein: CASSLGFLASSTDTQYF
J gene: TRBJ2-1; clone size: few; V gene: TRBV30; D gene: .; CDR3 DNA: TGTGCCTCCAAGGACACTTACAATGAGCAGTTCTTC; CDR3 protein: CASKDTYNEQFF
J gene: TRBJ2-4; clone size: once; V gene: TRBV13; D gene: TRBD2; CDR3 DNA: TGTGCCAGCAGCCGAAAGACTAGCGGGAGCGATAAAAACATTCAGTACTTC; CDR3 protein: CASSRKTSGSDKNIQYF
J gene: TRBJ1-1; clone size: .; V gene: TRBV13; D gene: TRBD1; CDR3 DNA: TGTGCCAGTGGGGGGGACAGGGTTTTAGGTGACACTGAAGCTTTCTTT; CDR3 protein: CASGGDRVLGDTEAFF
J gene: TRBJ1-5; clone size: few; V gene: TRBV10-3; D gene: .; CDR3 DNA: TGTGCCATCTCGGACAGTAATCAGCCCCAGCATTTT; CDR3 protein: CAISDSNQPQHF
J gene: TRBJ2-1; clone size: .; V gene: TRBV7-2; D gene: TRBD2; CDR3 DNA: TGTGCCAGCAGCTTATTAGCGGGGGAGCAGTTCTTC; CDR3 protein: CASSLLAGEQFF
J gene: TRBJ1-2; clone size: once; V gene: TRBV28; D gene: .; CDR3 DNA: TGTGCCAGCAGTTCCGCTCCACAGACGGGGGGCTACACCTTC; CDR3 protein: CASSSAPQTGGYTF
J gene: TRBJ2-1; clone size: few; V gene: TRBV30; D gene: TRBD2; CDR3 DNA: TGTGCCTGGAGTGTACTATCTAAGCGGGGGTACAATGAGCAGTTCTTC; CDR3 protein: CAWSVLSKRGYNEQFF
J gene: TRBJ2-5; clone size: .; V gene: TRBV29-1; D gene: .; CDR3 DNA: TGCAGCGTGGTGGGGGGAGAGACCCAGTACTTC; CDR3 protein: CSVVGGETQYF
J gene: TRBJ2-5; clone size: .; V gene: TRBV2; D gene: TRBD1; CDR3 DNA: TGTGCCAGCTCCGACAGGGTGGGACAAGAGACCCAGTACTTC; CDR3 protein: CASSDRVGQETQYF
J gene: TRBJ1-4; clone size: few; V gene: TRBV19; D gene: .; CDR3 DNA: TGTGCCAGTAGTAAGGCGGGGCGTCATGAAAAACTGTTTTTT; CDR3 protein: CASSKAGRHEKLFF